Sequencing of this TCR beta chain was carried out in a study of blood T cell repertoires in COVID-19. Study as a whole: Italy, Spain and the United States were the sources of the convalescent and acute COVID-19 samples. Sources were T cells, B-cell-depleted T cells, or PBMCs; the material itself was cDNA or gDNA.

A note on this clone: In the same sample, other DNA sequences code for this CDR3.

CDR3 length equals 13 residues. V shed 2 bases and J shed 1 base, with 6 bases lying between them. CDR1 and CDR2 (germline): SGHRS, YFSETQ. In the original analysis: Amplification with reference gene primers provided the estimates of nucleated cell counts. Data came from immunoSEQ multiplex PCR; TCRdb stores just in-frame clones and leaves some out. The DNA was the basis for D and trimming; V, J and clone size are from that table. The table shows more than 200,000 clones, with approximately 79% occurring only once. The receptor was derived from a woman aged 40 to 50 with active or convalescent COVID-19. The sequenced sample consisted of peripheral blood. The chain has TRBV5-1 and TRBJ1-1, with D possibly being TRBD1 (5 bases). The CDR3 DNA sequence: TGCGCCAGCAGCTTAACAGGGAACACTGAAGCTTTCTTT. It encodes CASSLTGNTEAFF.